A selection of T cell receptor beta chains follows, all from one sample in a study of human T cells and chemical hapten exposure. Using its own MiXCR run on the RACE reads, TCRdb lists one record per CDR3 protein. The sample holds about 90,000 distinct CDR3 sequences; about 11% are singletons and the top ten take 2% to 2.5%. Source: whole blood, taken in connection with sensitization to the hapten diphenylcyclopropenone (DPC). These receptors all stem from a man aged 35 to 55 with alopecia areata. Some clones in this sample may be carry-over from other donors' samples. Each CDR3 is given with its conserved first and last residue. A D gene is named only where the DNA matches it firmly. Clone size is shown for a subset of rows, as once, few, many or a class of expanded clone.

j_call | v_call | d_call | clone_size | cdr3_nt | cdr3_aa
TRBJ2-3 | TRBV29-1 | TRBD1 | few | TGCAGCGTTGAACGCGCGGACAGGGGCACAGATACGCAGTATTTT | CSVERADRGTDTQYF
TRBJ2-1 | TRBV29-1 | NA | NA | TGCAGCGTGAGCAACAATGAGCAGTTCTTC | CSVSNNEQFF
TRBJ2-7 | TRBV7-2 | TRBD2 | NA | TGTGCCAGCAGCGAGGCTGGACTAGCCTCCTACGAGCAGTACTTC | CASSEAGLASYEQYF
TRBJ1-5 | TRBV30 | NA | NA | TGTGCCTGGAGCCAAGGGATTAGCAATCAGCCCCAGCATTTT | CAWSQGISNQPQHF
TRBJ2-5 | TRBV19 | TRBD2 | medium-sized | TGTGCCAGTAGCTCTACCGGGACTAGGGGCTACGAGACCCAGTACTTC | CASSSTGTRGYETQYF
TRBJ2-1 | TRBV30 | TRBD2 | once | TGTGCCTGGAGTAATAGCGGGACGACCTACAATGAGCAGTTCTTC | CAWSNSGTTYNEQFF
TRBJ2-3 | TRBV20-1 | TRBD1 | NA | TGCAGTGCTAGCAGGGGGCATGTTGGCACAGATACGCAGTATTTT | CSASRGHVGTDTQYF
TRBJ2-5 | TRBV29-1 | NA | many | TGCAGCGGTAACCTTGAGGGAGAGACCCAGTACTTC | CSGNLEGETQYF
TRBJ2-4 | TRBV28 | TRBD1 | few | TGTGCCAGCAGCCAGGGGGAAAACATTCAGTACTTC | CASSQGENIQYF
TRBJ2-7 | TRBV5-4 | TRBD1 | few | TGTGCCAGCAGCCCCCCGAAGACAGGGTGGAACGAGCAGTACTTC | CASSPPKTGWNEQYF
TRBJ1-5 | TRBV6-2/TRBV6-3 | NA | many | TGTGCCAGCAAACAGGAATATAGCAATCAGCCCCAGCATTTT | CASKQEYSNQPQHF
TRBJ2-3 | TRBV4-3 | TRBD2 | NA | TGCGCCAGCAGCCAAACCCCGAGCGGGACTAGCACAGATACGCAGTATTTT | CASSQTPSGTSTDTQYF
TRBJ1-6 | TRBV7-2 | NA | few | TGTGCCAGCAAAGGGACTTCGGATTCACCCCTCCACTTT | CASKGTSDSPLHF
TRBJ2-5 | TRBV6-2/TRBV6-3 | NA | many | TGTGCCAGCCTCATCGAGCCCTCAAAAGAGACCCAGTACTTC | CASLIEPSKETQYF
TRBJ2-6 | TRBV5-1 | NA | few | TGCGCCAGCAGCTTGGGAGTCGGATCTGGGGCCAACGTCCTGACTTTC | CASSLGVGSGANVLTF
TRBJ2-7 | TRBV9 | NA | NA | TGTGCCAGCAGCGTAGACGACAGTCGGGGGCGCTACGAGCAGTACTTC | CASSVDDSRGRYEQYF
TRBJ1-2 | TRBV2 | TRBD1 | many | TGTGCCAGCAGGGCCAGACAGGGCTTCGATGGCTACACCTTC | CASRARQGFDGYTF
TRBJ2-3 | TRBV20-1 | TRBD2 | NA | TGCAGTGCTGGAAAGACTAGCGGGTTTACAGATACGCAGTATTTT | CSAGKTSGFTDTQYF
TRBJ2-5 | TRBV29-1 | NA | NA | TGCAGCGTCAACGATTTGGGGGCCTCGGAGACCCAGTACTTC | CSVNDLGASETQYF
TRBJ2-1 | TRBV6-5 | NA | NA | TGTGCCAGCAGCTACGGGACTCTTAATGAGCAGTTCTTC | CASSYGTLNEQFF
TRBJ2-5 | TRBV5-1 | NA | few | TGCGCCAGCAGCTTGGAAGGGAGCCAAGAGACCCAGTACTTC | CASSLEGSQETQYF
TRBJ1-3 | TRBV10-3 | NA | many | TGTGCCATCAGTGATACGCTCGGCAGTTCCATATATTTT | CAISDTLGSSIYF
TRBJ2-7 | TRBV28 | NA | few | TGTGCCAGCAGTTTCGTGGGGGGGCAGGTCACCTACGAGCAGTACTTC | CASSFVGGQVTYEQYF
TRBJ2-3 | TRBV12-3/TRBV12-4 | NA | few | TGTGCCAGCAGTTTAGCGTCTGTTTCTGCTGACACGCAGTATTTT | CASSLASVSADTQYF
TRBJ2-5 | TRBV21-1 | NA | NA | TGTGCCAGCAGCAAAGGGGGCTGGCGCCAAGAGACCCAGTACTTC | CASSKGGWRQETQYF
TRBJ2-5 | TRBV6-5 | NA | few | TGTGCCAGCAGTTACACCCGGACAAACCAAGAGACCCAGTACTTC | CASSYTRTNQETQYF
TRBJ2-6 | TRBV12-3/TRBV12-4 | NA | few | TGTGCCAGCAGTTCCCATGGGGAACGGAGTGGGGCCAACGTCCTGACTTTC | CASSSHGERSGANVLTF
TRBJ1-3 | TRBV16 | TRBD1 | many | TGTGCCAGCAGCCCAGCCGGGACAGGGAGAAACACCATATATTTT | CASSPAGTGRNTIYF
TRBJ2-5 | TRBV29-1 | TRBD2 | few | TGCAGCGTTGAAGAGGGGGGGGTAGGGCAAGAGACCCAGTACTTC | CSVEEGGVGQETQYF
TRBJ2-1 | TRBV9 | TRBD2 | NA | TGTGCCAGCAGCGTTACTAGCGGGAGTACCTACAATGAGCAGTTCTTC | CASSVTSGSTYNEQFF
TRBJ1-3 | TRBV20-1 | NA | many | TGCAGTGCTAGCCCGGGGGGTGGAAACACCATATATTTT | CSASPGGGNTIYF
TRBJ1-1 | TRBV12-3/TRBV12-4 | NA | many | TGTGCCAGCAGTTTATCGGATGGCCAGAGGCAAGCTTTCTTT | CASSLSDGQRQAFF
TRBJ1-5 | TRBV7-9 | NA | many | TGTGCCAGCAGCCAGTCCACCAATCAGCCCCAGCATTTT | CASSQSTNQPQHF
TRBJ2-3 | TRBV7-9 | TRBD1 | few | TGTGCCAGCAGCCAGGACAGGCGCACAGATACGCAGTATTTT | CASSQDRRTDTQYF
TRBJ2-1 | TRBV7-8 | TRBD1 | NA | TGTGCCAGCAGCTCCCGACAGGGGGCGCGCAATGAGCAGTTCTTC | CASSSRQGARNEQFF
TRBJ2-1 | TRBV4-1 | NA | NA | TGCGCCAGCAGCCAAGCTTCGGGGGGCTGGGGGCAGTTCTTC | CASSQASGGWGQFF
TRBJ1-2 | TRBV12-3/TRBV12-4 | NA | many | TGTGCCAGCAGTTTGGGGGAGACCGGAGGCTACACCTTC | CASSLGETGGYTF
TRBJ2-1 | TRBV24-1 | TRBD1 | many | TGTGCCACCAGTGATGAGGACAGGGGCCCTTACAATGAGCAGTTCTTC | CATSDEDRGPYNEQFF
TRBJ1-4 | TRBV12-3/TRBV12-4 | TRBD1 | many | TGTGCCAGCAGCGACAGGGGGTTGACTAATGAAAAACTGTTTTTT | CASSDRGLTNEKLFF
TRBJ2-1 | TRBV6-2/TRBV6-3 | NA | NA | TGTGCCAGCAGTTACAATGGACTAACTTCCAATGAGCAGTTCTTC | CASSYNGLTSNEQFF
TRBJ2-5 | TRBV7-3 | NA | many | TGTGCCAGCAGCTTAGGGGCGGGACGACAAGAGACCCAGTACTTC | CASSLGAGRQETQYF
TRBJ1-6 | TRBV6-5 | NA | many | TGTGCCAGCAGCCTGTCTTCAGGGGTAACGTCCCATAATTCACCCCTCCACTTT | CASSLSSGVTSHNSPLHF
TRBJ1-4 | TRBV5-6 | TRBD1 | few | TGTGCCAGCAGCCTTTCCCGGGACAGGGTTCGCGAGGAAAAACTGTTTTTT | CASSLSRDRVREEKLFF
TRBJ2-3 | TRBV7-3 | TRBD2 | many | TGTGCCAGCAGCTTAAGTGGAACGGGAGGGGGTACAGATACGCAGTATTTT | CASSLSGTGGGTDTQYF
TRBJ2-7 | TRBV6-2/TRBV6-3 | NA | NA | TGTGCCAGCAGTTGGTCACCCCGGGACCCCCACTCCTACGAGCAGTACTTC | CASSWSPRDPHSYEQYF